This T cell receptor (beta chain) originates from a study of cytomegalovirus exposure and HLA in healthy donors. The study's findings and limits: A later examination showed that TCR association rates differed by HLA locus, with DRB1 most and HLA-C fewest. A later analysis linked a missense variant in DCLRE1C to the trimming of TCR beta V and J genes.

As for this clone: The antigen remains undetermined.

Primers: 60 Vbeta forward and 13 Jbeta reverse. Authors' methods: An analysis performed later counted 81 million or so unique TCR beta chains (roughly 11 million of them shared). Sequencing was performed with immunoSEQ multiplex PCR; in TCRdb, only in-frame clones are kept and a portion is missing. The V and J calls and clone size were taken over from that table, and D and trimming were inferred from the DNA. Among some 150,000 clones, 71% were seen once, and the ten largest hold roughly 3%. Germline-derived CDR1 and CDR2 are SGHTA and FQGNSA. This CDR3 has 15 residues. V dropped 1 base and J dropped 5; count of bases not matched to a gene: 4.

The source is a woman younger than 45 in good health and CMV-seronegative. The chain uses TRBV7-2 and TRBJ1-2; 10 bases agree with TRBD1. The material sequenced was PBMCs. This CDR3 reads CASSLGTGGGYGYTF. CDR3 nucleotide sequence: TGTGCCAGCAGCTTAGGGACAGGGGGTGGTTATGGCTACACCTTC.